The clone carrying this TCR beta chain has only one observation. What it binds is unknown. The data derive from a study of regulatory T cells in long-lasting Graves disease. Findings and limits, study-wide: Shared public clonotypes totalled 2,500 to 3,500 in persistent patients, compared with roughly 970 in new patients. Newly diagnosed Graves' patients exceeded persistent ones in TCR diversity.

Combining iRepertoire HTBI primers with Arm-PCR of CDR3 regions, the authors built TCR beta libraries. In the source study's methods: The samples yielded approximately 62 TRBV and around 14 TRBJ segments. TCRdb called the multiplex PCR reads again in MiXCR, with one record for every CDR3 protein. TCRdb, not the authors, supplied the V and J calls. Among roughly 400,000 distinct CDR3 sequences, 21% were seen once, and the ten largest hold over 11%. Time point meaning: persistent/refractory GD, antithyroid drugs over 5 years with positive TRAb. The TCR library was prepared using RNA isolated from PBMCs. The clonotype originates from a female donor with Graves disease. The sequences come from peripheral blood mononuclear cells (PBMCs), collected when the disease was refractory, from a patient treated with antithyroid drugs.

CDR3 residues: CASTGTALNTGELFF. CDR3 nucleotide sequence: TGTGCCAGCACAGGGACAGCCCTTAACACCGGGGAGCTGTTTTTT. V is TRBV27 and J is TRBJ2-2; TRBD1 matches at 7 bases. CDR3 length equals 15 residues. CDR1 and CDR2 (germline): MNHEY, SMNVEV (reference sequence). The J segment lost 2 bases and the V segment lost 7 bases, leaving 7 bases of the junction unmatched.